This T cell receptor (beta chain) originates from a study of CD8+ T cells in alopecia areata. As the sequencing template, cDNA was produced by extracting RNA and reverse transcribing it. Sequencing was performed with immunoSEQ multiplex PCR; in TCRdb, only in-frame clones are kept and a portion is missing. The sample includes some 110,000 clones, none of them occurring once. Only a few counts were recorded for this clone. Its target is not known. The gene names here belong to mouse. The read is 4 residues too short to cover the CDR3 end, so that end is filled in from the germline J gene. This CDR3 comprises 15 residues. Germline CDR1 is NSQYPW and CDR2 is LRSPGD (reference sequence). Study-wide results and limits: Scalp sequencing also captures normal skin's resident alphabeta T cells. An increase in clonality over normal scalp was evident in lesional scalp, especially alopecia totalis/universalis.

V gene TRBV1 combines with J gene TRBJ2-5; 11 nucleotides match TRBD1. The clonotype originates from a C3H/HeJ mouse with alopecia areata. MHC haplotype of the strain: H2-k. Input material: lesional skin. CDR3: CTCSADRGLRDTQYF. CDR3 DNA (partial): TGCACCTGCAGTGCGGACAGGGGGCTAAGGGAC.